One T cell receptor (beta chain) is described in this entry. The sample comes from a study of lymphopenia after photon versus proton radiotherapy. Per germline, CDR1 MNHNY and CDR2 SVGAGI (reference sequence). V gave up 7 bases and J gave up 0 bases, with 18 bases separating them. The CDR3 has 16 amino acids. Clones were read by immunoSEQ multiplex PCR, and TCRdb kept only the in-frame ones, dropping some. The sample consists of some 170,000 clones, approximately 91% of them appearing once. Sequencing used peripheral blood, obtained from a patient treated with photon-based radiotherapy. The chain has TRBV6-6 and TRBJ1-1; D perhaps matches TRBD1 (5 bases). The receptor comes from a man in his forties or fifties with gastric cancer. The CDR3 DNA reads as TGTGCCAGCATCAACGGGGGGGGAGCGGTGAACACTGAAGCTTTCTTT. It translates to CASINGGGAVNTEAFF.